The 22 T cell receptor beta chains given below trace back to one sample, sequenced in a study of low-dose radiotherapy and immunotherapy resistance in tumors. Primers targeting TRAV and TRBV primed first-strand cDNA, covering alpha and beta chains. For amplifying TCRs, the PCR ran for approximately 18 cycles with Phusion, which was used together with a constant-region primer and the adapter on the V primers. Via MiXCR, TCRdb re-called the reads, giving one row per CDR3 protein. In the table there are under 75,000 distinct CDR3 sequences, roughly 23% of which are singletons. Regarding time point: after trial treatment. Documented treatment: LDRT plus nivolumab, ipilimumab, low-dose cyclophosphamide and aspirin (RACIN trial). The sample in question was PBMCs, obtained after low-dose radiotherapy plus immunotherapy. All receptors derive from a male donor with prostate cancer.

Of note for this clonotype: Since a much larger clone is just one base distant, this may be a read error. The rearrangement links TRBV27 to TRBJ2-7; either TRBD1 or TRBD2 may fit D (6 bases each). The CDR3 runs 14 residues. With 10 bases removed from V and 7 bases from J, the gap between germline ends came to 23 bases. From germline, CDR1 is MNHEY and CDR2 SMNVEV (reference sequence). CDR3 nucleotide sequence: TGTGCCACCCTGGGGGGCATCGCCTACAATGAGCAGTACTTC. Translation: CATLGGIAYNEQYF.

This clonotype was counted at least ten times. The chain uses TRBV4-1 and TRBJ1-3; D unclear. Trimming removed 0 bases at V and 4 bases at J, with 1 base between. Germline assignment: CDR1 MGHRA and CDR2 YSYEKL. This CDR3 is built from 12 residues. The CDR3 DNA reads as TGCGCCAGCAGCCAAGAGGGAAACACCATATATTTT. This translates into CASSQEGNTIYF.

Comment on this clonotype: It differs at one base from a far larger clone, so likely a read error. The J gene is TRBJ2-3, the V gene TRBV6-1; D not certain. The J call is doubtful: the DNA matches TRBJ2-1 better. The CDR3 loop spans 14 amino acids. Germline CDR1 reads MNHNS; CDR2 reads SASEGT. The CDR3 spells CASSEAGLSYEQFF. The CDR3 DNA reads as TGTGCCAGCAGTGAAGCCGGGCTATCCTACGAGCAGTTCTTC.

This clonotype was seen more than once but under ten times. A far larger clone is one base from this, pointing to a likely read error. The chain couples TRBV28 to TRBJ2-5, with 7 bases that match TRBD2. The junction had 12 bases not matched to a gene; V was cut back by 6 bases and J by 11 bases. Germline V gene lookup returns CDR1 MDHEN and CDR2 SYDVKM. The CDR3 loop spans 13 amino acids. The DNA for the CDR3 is TGTGCCAGCAGAAGACTAGCTGCCAATGAGCAGTACTTC. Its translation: CASRRLAANEQYF.

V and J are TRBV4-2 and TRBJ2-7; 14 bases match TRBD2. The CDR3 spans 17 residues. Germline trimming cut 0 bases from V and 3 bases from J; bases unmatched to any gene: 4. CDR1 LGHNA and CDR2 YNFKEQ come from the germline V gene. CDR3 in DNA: TGTGCCAGCAGCCAAGAGACTAGCGGGGGGGCCGGCTACGAGCAGTACTTC. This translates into CASSQETSGGAGYEQYF.

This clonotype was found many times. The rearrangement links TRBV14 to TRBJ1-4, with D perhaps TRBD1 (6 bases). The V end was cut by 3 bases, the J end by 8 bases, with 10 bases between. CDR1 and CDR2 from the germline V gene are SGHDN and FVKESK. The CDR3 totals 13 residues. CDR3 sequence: CASSQGAVEKLFF. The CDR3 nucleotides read TGTGCCAGCAGCCAGGGGGCTGTCGAAAAACTGTTTTTT.

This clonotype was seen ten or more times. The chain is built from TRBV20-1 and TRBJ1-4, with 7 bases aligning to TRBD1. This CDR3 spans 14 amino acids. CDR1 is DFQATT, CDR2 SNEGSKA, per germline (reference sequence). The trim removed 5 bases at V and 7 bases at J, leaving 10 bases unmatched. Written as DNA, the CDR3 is TGCAGTGCTCCTAAAGGACAGGCAGTTGAAAAACTGTTTTTT. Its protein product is CSAPKGQAVEKLFF.

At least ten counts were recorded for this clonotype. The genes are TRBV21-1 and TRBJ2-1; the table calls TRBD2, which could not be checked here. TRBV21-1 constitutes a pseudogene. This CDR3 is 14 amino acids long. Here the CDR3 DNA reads TGTGCCAGCAGCCCCCGGACTAAGGCCAATGAGCAGTTCTTC. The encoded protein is CASSPRTKANEQFF.

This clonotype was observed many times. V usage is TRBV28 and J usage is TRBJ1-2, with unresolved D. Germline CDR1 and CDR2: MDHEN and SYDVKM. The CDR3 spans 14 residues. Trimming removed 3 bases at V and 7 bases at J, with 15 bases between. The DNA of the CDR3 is TGTGCCAGCAGTTTGCCGCCGGGGTCTGGTGGCTACACCTTC. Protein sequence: CASSLPPGSGGYTF.

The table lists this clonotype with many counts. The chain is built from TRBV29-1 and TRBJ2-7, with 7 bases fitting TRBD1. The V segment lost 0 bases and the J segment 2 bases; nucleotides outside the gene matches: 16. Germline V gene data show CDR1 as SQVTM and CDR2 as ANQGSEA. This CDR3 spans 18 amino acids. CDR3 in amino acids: CSVEEARWDSQTAYEQYF. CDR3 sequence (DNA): TGCAGCGTTGAAGAGGCCCGATGGGACAGCCAAACCGCCTACGAGCAGTACTTC.

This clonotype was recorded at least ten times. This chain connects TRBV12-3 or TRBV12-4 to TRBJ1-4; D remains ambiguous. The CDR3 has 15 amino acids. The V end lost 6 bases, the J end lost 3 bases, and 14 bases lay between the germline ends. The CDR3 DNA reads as TGTGCCAGCAGCCCAGGCAATTCGGCTAATGAAAAACTGTTTTTT. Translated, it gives CASSPGNSANEKLFF.

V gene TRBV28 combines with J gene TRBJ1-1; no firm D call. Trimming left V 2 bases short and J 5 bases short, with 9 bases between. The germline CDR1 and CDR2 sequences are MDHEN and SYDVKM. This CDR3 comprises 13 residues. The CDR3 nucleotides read TGTGCCAGCAGTTTACCGGGTCAGACTGAAGCTTTCTTT. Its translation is CASSLPGQTEAFF.

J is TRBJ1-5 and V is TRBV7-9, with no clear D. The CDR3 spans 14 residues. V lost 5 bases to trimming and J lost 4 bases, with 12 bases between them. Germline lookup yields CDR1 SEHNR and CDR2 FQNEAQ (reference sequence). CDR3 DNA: TGTGCCAGCAGCCTTGACCCCCCAAATCAGCCCCAGCATTTT. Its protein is CASSLDPPNQPQHF.

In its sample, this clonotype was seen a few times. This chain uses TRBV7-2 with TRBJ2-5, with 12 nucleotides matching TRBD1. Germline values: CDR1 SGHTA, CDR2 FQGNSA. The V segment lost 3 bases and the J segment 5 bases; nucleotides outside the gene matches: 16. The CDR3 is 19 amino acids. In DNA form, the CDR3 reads TGTGCCAGCAGCTTCCCGGGACAGGGGGCGTCAAGCCTGGATGAGACCCAGTACTTC. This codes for CASSFPGQGASSLDETQYF. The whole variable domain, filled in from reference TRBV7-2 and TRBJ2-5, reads GAGVSQSPSNKVTEKGKDVELRCDPISGHTALYWYRQSLGQGLEFLIYFQGNSAPDKSGLPSDRFSAERTGGSVSTLTIQRTQQEDSAVYLCASSFPGQGASSLDETQYFGPGTRLLVL.

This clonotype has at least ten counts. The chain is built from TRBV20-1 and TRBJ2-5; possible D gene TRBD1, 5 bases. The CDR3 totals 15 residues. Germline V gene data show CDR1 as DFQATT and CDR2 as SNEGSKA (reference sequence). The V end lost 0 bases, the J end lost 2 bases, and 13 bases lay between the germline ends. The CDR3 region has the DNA TGCAGTGCTAGAGATGGCTCAGGGAAACAAGAGACCCAGTACTTC. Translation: CSARDGSGKQETQYF.

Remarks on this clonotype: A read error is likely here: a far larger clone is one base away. The DNA of the CDR3 is TGTGCCAGCAGCTTTGTCAGCAGGGGGGATATAGCGCAGTATTTT. It codes for CASSFVSRGDIAQYF. The chain has TRBV7-9 and TRBJ2-3; D possibly corresponds to TRBD1 (7 bases). Germline V lookup: CDR1 SEHNR, CDR2 FQNEAQ (reference sequence). With 3 bases removed from V and 10 bases from J, the gap between germline ends came to 20 bases. CDR3 length: 15 amino acids.

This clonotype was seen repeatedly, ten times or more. The CDR3 loop is CASSQGLLANTEAFF. For the CDR3, the DNA is TGTGCCAGTAGTCAGGGCCTCCTAGCGAACACTGAAGCTTTCTTT. The V and J genes are TRBV19 and TRBJ1-1; D perhaps matches TRBD1 (5 bases). This CDR3 comprises 15 residues. The germline CDR1 and CDR2 sequences are LNHDA and SQIVND (reference sequence). V lost 5 bases and J lost 1, with 14 bases in between.

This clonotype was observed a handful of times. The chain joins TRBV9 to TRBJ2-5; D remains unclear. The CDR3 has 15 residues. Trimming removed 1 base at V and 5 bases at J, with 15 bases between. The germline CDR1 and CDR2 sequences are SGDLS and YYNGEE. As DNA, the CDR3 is TGTGCCAGCAGCGTAACCCCGCTGGGCTCGGAGACCCAGTACTTC. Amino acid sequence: CASSVTPLGSETQYF. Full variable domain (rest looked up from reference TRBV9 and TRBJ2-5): DSGVTQTPKHLITATGQRVTLRCSPRSGDLSVYWYQQSLDQGLQFLIQYYNGEERAKGNILERFSAQQFPDLHSELNLSSLELGDSALYFCASSVTPLGSETQYFGPGTRLLVL.

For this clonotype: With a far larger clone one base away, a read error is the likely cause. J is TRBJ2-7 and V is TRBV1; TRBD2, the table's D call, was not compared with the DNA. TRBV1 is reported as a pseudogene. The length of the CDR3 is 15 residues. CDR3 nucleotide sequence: TGCGCCAACAGCCAACTAGCAGGTAGCTCCTACGAGCAGTACTTC. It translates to CANSQLAGSSYEQYF.

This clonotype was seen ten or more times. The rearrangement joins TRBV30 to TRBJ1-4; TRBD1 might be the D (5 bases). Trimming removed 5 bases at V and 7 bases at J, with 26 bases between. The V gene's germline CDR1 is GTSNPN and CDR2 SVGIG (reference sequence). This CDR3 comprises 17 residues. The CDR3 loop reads CAWRNLTGTTVGEKLFF. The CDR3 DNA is TGTGCCTGGCGAAACCTTACCGGGACCACCGTTGGTGAAAAACTGTTTTTT.

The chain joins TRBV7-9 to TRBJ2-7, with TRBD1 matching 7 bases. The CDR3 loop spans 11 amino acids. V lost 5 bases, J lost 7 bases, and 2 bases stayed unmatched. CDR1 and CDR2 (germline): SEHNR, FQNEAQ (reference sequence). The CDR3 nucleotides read TGTGCCAGCAGCCCAGGGGGAGAGCAGTACTTC. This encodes CASSPGGEQYF. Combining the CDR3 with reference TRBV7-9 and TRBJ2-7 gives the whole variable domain DTGVSQNPRHKITKRGQNVTFRCDPISEHNRLYWYRQTLGQGPEFLTYFQNEAQLEKSRLLSDRFSAERPKGSFSTLEIQRTEQGDSAMYLCASSPGGEQYFGPGTRLTVT.

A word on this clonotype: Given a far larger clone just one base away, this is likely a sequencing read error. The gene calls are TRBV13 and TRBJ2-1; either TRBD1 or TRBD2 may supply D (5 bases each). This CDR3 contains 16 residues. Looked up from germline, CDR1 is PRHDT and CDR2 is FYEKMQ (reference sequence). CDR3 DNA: TGTGTCACCAGCAGAGCCCCGGGACCAGACGGGAATGAGCAGTTCTTC. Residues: CVTSRAPGPDGNEQFF.